The source of this T cell receptor (beta chain) is a study of blood T cell repertoires in COVID-19. TCRdb's copy holds only in-frame clones and misses some; the assay was immunoSEQ multiplex PCR. The profile covers 250,000 to 300,000 clones, with less than 85% appearing a single time and 4.6% taken by the ten largest. The CDR3 consists of 15 residues. Trimming took off 0 bases at V and 0 bases at J, with 7 bases between the two ends. Looked up from germline, CDR1 is MNHEY and CDR2 is SVGAGI. This receptor was identified in a man in his sixties who had recovered from COVID-19. Input material: peripheral blood. The rearrangement uses TRBV6-5 and TRBJ2-3; possible D gene TRBD2, 6 bases. The CDR3 nucleotides read TGTGCCAGCAGTTACTCGGCGGGGAGCACAGATACGCAGTATTTT. Translation gives CASSYSAGSTDTQYF.